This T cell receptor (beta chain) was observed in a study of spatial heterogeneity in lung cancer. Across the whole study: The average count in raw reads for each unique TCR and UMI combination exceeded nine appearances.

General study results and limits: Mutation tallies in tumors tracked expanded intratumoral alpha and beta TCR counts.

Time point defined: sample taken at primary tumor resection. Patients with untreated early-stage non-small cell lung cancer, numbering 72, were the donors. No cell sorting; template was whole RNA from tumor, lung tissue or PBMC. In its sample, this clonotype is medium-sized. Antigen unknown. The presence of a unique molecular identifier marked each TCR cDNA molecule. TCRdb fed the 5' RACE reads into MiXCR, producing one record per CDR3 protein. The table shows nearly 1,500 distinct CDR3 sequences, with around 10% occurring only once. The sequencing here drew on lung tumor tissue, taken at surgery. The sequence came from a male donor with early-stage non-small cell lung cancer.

CDR3 in amino acids: CAADWNAGGPGAFF. CDR3 coding DNA: TGTGCCGCGGACTGGAACGCAGGGGGACCTGGGGCTTTCTTT. This chain uses TRBV6-2 or TRBV6-3 with TRBJ1-1, with TRBD1 matching 7 bases. CDR1 and CDR2 (germline): MNHEY, SVGEGT. This CDR3 contains 14 residues. The trim removed 11 bases at V and 11 bases at J, leaving 20 bases unmatched.